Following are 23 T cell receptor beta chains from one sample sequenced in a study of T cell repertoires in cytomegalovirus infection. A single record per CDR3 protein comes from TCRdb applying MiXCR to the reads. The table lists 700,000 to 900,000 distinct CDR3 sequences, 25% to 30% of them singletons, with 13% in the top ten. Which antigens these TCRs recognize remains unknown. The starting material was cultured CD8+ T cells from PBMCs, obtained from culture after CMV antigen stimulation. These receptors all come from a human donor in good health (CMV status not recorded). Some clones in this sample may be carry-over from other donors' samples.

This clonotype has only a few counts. As DNA, the CDR3 is TGCGCCAGCAGCTCCCAGGAGGAGGGGACTGATGAGCAGTTCTTC. Protein product: CASSSQEEGTDEQFF. The chain links TRBV5-1 to TRBJ2-1; possibly TRBD2 for D (6 bases). The germline V gene has CDR1 SGHRS and CDR2 YFSETQ. The CDR3 runs to 15 residues. Trimming shortened V by 3 bases and J by 8 bases, and 18 bases separated the two germline ends.

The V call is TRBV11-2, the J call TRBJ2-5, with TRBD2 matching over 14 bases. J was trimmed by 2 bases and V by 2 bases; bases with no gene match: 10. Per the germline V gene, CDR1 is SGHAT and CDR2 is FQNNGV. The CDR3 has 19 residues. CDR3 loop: CASSLTPRLAGGLQETQYF. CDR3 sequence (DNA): TGTGCCAGCAGCTTAACCCCAAGACTAGCGGGGGGGCTGCAAGAGACCCAGTACTTC.

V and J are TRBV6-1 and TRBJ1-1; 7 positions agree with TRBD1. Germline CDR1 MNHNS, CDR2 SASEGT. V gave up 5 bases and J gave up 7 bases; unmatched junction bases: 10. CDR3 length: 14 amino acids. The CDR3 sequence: CASSSRGQVFEAFF. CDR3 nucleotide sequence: TGTGCCAGCAGTTCACGCGGACAGGTATTTGAAGCTTTCTTT.

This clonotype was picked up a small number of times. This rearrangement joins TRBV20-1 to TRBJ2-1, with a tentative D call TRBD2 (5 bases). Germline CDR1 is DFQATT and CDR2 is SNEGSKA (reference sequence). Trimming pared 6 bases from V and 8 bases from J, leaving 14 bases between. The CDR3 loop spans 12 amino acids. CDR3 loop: CSADSRGDEQFF. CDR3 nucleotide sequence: TGCAGTGCAGATTCCCGGGGAGATGAGCAGTTCTTC.

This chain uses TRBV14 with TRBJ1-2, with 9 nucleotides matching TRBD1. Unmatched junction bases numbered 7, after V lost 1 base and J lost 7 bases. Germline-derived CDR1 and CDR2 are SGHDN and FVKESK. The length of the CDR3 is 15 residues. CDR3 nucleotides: TGTGCCAGCAGCCAAGTCCGGGACAGGGTTTCTGGCTACACCTTC. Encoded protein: CASSQVRDRVSGYTF. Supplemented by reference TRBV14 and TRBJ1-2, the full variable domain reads EAGVTQFPSHSVIEKGQTVTLRCDPISGHDNLYWYRRVMGKEIKFLLHFVKESKQDESGMPNNRFLAERTGGTYSTLKVQPAELEDSGVYFCASSQVRDRVSGYTFGSGTRLTVV.

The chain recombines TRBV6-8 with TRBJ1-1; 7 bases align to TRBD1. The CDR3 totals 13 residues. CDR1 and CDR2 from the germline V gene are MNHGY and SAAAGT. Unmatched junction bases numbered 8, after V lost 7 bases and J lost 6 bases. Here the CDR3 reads CASTYTGVAEAFF. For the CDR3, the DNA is TGTGCCAGCACGTACACAGGGGTCGCTGAAGCTTTCTTT.

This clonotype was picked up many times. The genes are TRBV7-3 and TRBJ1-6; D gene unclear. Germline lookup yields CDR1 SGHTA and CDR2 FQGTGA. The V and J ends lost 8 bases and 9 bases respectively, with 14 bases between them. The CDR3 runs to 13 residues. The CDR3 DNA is TGTGCCAGCGGAGCAAGGGAGGGTTCACCCCTCCACTTT. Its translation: CASGAREGSPLHF.

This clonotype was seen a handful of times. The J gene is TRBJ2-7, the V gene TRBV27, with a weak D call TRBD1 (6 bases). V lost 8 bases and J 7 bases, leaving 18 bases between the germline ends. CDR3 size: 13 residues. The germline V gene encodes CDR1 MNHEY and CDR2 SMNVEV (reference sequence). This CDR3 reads CASGDTSRREQYF. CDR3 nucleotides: TGTGCCAGCGGGGACACCTCTAGGAGGGAGCAGTACTTC.

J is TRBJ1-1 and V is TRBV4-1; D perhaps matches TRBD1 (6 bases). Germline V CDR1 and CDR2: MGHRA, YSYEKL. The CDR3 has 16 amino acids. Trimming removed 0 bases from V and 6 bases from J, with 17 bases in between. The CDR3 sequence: CASSQEIPQTGAEAFF. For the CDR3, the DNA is TGCGCCAGCAGCCAAGAGATCCCCCAGACAGGCGCTGAAGCTTTCTTT.

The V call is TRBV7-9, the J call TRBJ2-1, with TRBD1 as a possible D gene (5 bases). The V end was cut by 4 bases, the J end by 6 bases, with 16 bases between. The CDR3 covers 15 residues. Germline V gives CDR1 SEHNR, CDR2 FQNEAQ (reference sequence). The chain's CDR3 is CASSSPAGSGNEQFF. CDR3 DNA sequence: TGTGCCAGCAGCTCCCCAGCAGGGTCAGGCAATGAGCAGTTCTTC.

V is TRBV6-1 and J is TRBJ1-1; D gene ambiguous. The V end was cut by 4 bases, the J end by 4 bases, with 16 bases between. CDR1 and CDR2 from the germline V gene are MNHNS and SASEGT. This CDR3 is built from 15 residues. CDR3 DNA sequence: TGTGCCAGCAGTGGCGGGGAGCCTGGGGTCACTGAAGCTTTCTTT. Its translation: CASSGGEPGVTEAFF.

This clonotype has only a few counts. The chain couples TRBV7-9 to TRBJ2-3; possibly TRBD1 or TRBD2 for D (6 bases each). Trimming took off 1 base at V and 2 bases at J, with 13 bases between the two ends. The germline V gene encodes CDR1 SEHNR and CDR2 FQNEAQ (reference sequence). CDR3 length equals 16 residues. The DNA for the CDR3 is TGTGCCAGCAGCTTAGATCCGGGGGCTTTCACAGATACGCAGTATTTT. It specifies CASSLDPGAFTDTQYF.

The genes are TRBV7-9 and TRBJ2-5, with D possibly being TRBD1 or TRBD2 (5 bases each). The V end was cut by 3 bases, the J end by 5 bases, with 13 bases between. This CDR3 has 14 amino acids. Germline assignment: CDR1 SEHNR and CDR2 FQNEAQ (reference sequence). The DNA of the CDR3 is TGTGCCAGCAGCTTTTCAGGGAGTACGGAGACCCAGTACTTC. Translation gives CASSFSGSTETQYF.

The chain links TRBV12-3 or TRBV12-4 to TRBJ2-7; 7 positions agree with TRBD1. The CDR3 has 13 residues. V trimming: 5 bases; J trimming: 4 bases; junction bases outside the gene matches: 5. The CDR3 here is CASSQRQGYEQYV. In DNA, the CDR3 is TGTGCCAGCAGTCAACGACAGGGATACGAGCAGTACGTC.

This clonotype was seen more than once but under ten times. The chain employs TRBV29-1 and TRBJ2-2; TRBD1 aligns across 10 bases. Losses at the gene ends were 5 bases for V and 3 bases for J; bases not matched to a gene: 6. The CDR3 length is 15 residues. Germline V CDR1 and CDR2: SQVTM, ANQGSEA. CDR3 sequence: CSVRFGTGDTGELFF. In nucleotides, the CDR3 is TGCAGCGTTCGATTCGGGACAGGGGACACCGGGGAGCTGTTTTTT.

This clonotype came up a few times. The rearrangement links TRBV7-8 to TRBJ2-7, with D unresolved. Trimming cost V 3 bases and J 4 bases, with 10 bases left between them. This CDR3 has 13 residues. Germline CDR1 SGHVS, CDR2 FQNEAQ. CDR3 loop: CASSLPGFYEQYV. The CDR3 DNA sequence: TGTGCCAGCAGCTTGCCAGGATTTTACGAGCAGTACGTC.

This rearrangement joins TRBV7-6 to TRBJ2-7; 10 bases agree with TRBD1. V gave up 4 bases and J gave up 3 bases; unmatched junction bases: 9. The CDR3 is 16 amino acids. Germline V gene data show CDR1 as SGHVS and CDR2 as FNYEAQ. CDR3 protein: CASSSARGTGVYEQYF. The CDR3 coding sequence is TGTGCCAGCAGCTCTGCCCGTGGGACAGGGGTCTACGAGCAGTACTTC.

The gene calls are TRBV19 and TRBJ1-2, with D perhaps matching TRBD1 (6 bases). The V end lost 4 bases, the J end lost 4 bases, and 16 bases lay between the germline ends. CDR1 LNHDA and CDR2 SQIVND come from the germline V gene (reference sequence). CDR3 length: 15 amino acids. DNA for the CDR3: TGTGCCAGTAGTACCGGACAGAACCTTATCTATGGCTACACCTTC. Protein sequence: CASSTGQNLIYGYTF.

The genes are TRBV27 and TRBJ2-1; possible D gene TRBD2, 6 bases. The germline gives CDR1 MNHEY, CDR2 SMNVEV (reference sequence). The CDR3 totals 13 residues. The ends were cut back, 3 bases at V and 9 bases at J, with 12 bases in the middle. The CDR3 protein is CASSFGGSGEQFF. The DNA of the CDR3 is TGTGCCAGCAGTTTTGGGGGGTCGGGTGAGCAGTTCTTC.

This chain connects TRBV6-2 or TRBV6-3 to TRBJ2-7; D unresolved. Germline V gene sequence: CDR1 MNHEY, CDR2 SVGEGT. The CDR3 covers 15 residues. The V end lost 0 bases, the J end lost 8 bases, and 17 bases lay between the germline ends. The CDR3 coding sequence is TGTGCCAGCAGTTACTCACCCACACCCGCGGCGCAGCAGTACTTC. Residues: CASSYSPTPAAQQYF.

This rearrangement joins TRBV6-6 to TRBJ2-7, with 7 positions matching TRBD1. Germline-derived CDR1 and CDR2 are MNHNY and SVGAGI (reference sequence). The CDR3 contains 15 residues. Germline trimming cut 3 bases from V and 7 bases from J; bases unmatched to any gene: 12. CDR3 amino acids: CASSYTTGDLDEQYV. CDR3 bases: TGTGCCAGCAGTTATACCACAGGGGACCTGGATGAGCAGTACGTC.

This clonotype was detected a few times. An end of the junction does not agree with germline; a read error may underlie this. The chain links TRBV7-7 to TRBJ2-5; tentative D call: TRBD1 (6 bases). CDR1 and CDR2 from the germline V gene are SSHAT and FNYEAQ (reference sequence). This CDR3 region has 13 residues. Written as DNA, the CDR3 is TGTGCTAGCAGCTTAAGACAGGAAGAGACCCAGTACTTC. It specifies CASSLRQEETQYF.

The DNA for the CDR3 is TGTGCCAGCAGCCCGCCGGGGGGCAGGCCAGATACGCAGTATTTT. This translates into CASSPPGGRPDTQYF. V usage is TRBV12-3 or TRBV12-4 and J usage is TRBJ2-3; tentatively, D is TRBD2 (7 bases). The CDR3 totals 15 residues. The germline V and J ends were trimmed by 6 bases and 4 bases, with 17 bases remaining between them.